This paragraph covers one TCR beta chain sequence. This clonotype was seen many times. Its antigen is unknown. Base qualities are missing; no much larger clone stands one base away. The data stem from a study of human T cells and chemical hapten exposure (dated by TCRdb to about 2021). In the study overall: For sensitization, 2% DPC in acetone was applied to an approximately 2 cm by approximately 2 cm area of upper inner arm skin. Throughout the approximately 22-week study period, patients were also given weekly therapeutic DPC doses on the scalp. Patch testing was done on the upper back using Finn chambers containing 0.01% DPC, and results were scored after 6 days according to International Contact Dermatitis Research Group standards. Most of the patients in the cohort were female, and the cohort covered alopecia areata with under or over 50% scalp involvement, alopecia totalis and alopecia universalis. Libraries were pooled for sequencing, and variation in per-sample TCR yields was attributed mainly to small differences in library volumes within the pool. This study followed changes in the peripheral blood TCR repertoire in vivo during primary and secondary sensitization of alopecia patients to the hapten diphenylcyclopropenone (DPC). Blood was sampled from patients pre-sensitization (week 0) and at 2, 6 and about 24 weeks after DPC sensitization. Blood for TCR sequencing was provided by twenty-nine alopecia patients at one to four time points (pre-sensitization, 2, 6 and 24 weeks).

The full study reports these points: Compared with pre-sensitization or healthy control sets, expanded TCRs formed significantly more large CDR3 similarity clusters, which is consistent with antigen-driven responses. DPC sensitization did not change how many TCRs were above 1 in 1000 frequency, and no evidence was found of alterations in global repertoire structure. The number of PT1 expanded TCRs positively correlated with patch test score, significant at thresholds 8, 16 and 32 but not 4. Repeated subsampling changed both the strength of the expansion versus patch-test correlation and the threshold at which that correlation became significant. Because every patient had alopecia, a presumed autoimmune disease, the patients' immune response might differ from that of healthy individuals.

CDR1 LGHDT and CDR2 YNNKEL were looked up in the germline V gene (reference sequence). Counted from cysteine to phenylalanine, this CDR3 has 14 amino acids. Only the CDR3 portion is preserved as DNA: 42 bases, with reading frame beginning at the first base. Relative to germline, V is missing 3 bases and J is missing 5 bases, with 3 bases of the junction outside any gene match. Reading the label with the study, this specimen's time point is: pre-sensitization, week 0. The treatment or condition label, read with the paper, signifies: therapeutic diphenylcyclopropenone sensitization with weekly scalp DPC. At each patch-test visit, blood was drawn before the patch test was applied. Patients were eligible if aged 18 to 70, diagnosed with alopecia and judged suitable for DPC therapy, and pregnant patients were excluded. Unfractionated whole blood was collected in Tempus Blood RNA tubes, and total RNA was extracted from that blood.

The library was obtained by RACE. Data came from a NextSeq 500. During library preparation, unique molecular identifiers were attached to individual cDNA molecules so that TCRs could be counted quantitatively and reproducibly. Each blood RNA sample was used to sequence both TCR alpha and TCR beta chains. As for the original processing: A median of roughly 99,000 TCRs per sample was observed, with a range of roughly 23,224 to 750,000. The Decombinator software suite was used to annotate V, J and CDR3 in the TCR reads. For PS versus PT1 abundance plots, all samples were subsampled to the same number of TCRs (28,000). TCRs were defined as expanded if absent before sensitization and observed at least eight times at the 2-week time point. In TCRdb, the public reads were trimmed at Q25 with fastp and aligned with MiXCR, with productive beta chains retained. Each record represents a unique CDR3 protein, reported with the most common genes and DNA among its rows. The V and J calls here are based on TCRdb, not the publication. The sample table records 87,000 or so distinct CDR3 sequences; around 10% of these occur just once. In total, the top ten clones hold around 4% of the sample.

The chain joins TRBV3-1 to TRBJ2-1, with TRBD2 matching 8 junction bases. This clonotype was sampled from a woman between 35 and 50 years old with alopecia areata. Some clones in this sample may be carry-over from other donors' samples. The specimen was whole blood, collected in connection with sensitization to the hapten diphenylcyclopropenone (DPC). The bases are TGTGCCAGCAGCCACACTAGCGGTAACAATGAGCAGTTCTTC. Its translation reads: CASSHTSGNNEQFF.